Detailed here is one T cell receptor beta chain. The sample is drawn from a study of blood T cell repertoires in COVID-19. Study at large: Collection of acute and convalescent COVID-19 samples took place in the United States, Italy and Spain. The analysed material was cDNA or gDNA that came from T cells, B-cell-depleted T cells, or PBMCs.

Data came from immunoSEQ multiplex PCR; TCRdb stores just in-frame clones and leaves some out. This table has 650,000 to 800,000 clones, about 87% appearing once. V lost 5 bases and J lost 2, with 6 bases in between. There are 12 residues in the CDR3. The germline CDR1 and CDR2 sequences are SGHTA and FQGNSA. V is TRBV7-2 and J is TRBJ1-2, with no clear D. The source material was peripheral blood. This clonotype was sampled from a woman aged 18-29 years with acute or convalescent COVID-19. The CDR3 reads CASSRVNYGYTF. The CDR3 DNA reads as TGTGCCAGCAGCCGGGTAAACTATGGCTACACCTTC.